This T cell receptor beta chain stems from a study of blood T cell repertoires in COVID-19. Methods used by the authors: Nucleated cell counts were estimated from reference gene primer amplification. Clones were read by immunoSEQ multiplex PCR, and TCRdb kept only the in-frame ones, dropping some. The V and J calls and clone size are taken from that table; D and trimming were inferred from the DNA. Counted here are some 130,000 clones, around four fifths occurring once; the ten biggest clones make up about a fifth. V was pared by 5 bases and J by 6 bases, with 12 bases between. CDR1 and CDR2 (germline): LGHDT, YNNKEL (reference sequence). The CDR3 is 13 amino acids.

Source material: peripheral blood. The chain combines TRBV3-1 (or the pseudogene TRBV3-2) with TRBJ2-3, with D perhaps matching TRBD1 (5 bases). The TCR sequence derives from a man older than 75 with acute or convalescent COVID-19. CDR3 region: CASSYQGLDTQYF. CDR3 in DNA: TGTGCCAGCAGCTATCAGGGTTTGGATACGCAGTATTTT.